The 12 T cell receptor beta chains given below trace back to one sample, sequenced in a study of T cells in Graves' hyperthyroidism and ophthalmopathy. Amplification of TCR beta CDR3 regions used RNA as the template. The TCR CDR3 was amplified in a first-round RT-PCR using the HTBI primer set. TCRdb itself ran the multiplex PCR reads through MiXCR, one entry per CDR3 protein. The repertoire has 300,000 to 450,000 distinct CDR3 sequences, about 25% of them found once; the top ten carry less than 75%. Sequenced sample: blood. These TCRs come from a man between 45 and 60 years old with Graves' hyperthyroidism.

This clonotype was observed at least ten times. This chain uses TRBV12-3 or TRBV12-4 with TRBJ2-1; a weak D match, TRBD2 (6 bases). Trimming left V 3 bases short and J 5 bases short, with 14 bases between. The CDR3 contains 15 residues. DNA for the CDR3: TGTGCCAGCAGTTTTATGCGGGACGACCACAATGAGCAGTTCTTC. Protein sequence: CASSFMRDDHNEQFF.

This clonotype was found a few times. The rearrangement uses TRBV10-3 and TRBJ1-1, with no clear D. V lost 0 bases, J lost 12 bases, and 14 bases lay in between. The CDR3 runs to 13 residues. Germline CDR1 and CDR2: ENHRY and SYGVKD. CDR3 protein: CAISESTFILPFF. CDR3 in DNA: TGTGCCATCAGTGAGTCGACATTTATTCTCCCTTTCTTT.

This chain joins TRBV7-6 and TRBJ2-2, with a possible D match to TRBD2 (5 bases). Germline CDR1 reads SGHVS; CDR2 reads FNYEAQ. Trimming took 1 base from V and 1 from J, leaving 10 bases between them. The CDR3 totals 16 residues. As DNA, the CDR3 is TGTGCCAGCAGCTTAGACGCGGGCGTGAACACCGGGGAGCTGTTTTTT. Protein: CASSLDAGVNTGELFF.

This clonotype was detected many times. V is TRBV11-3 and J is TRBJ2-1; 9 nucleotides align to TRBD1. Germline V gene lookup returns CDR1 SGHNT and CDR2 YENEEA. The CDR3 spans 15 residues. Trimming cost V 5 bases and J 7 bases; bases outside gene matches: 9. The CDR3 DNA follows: TGTGCCAGCAGCGCACAAGGACAGGGGTCTAATGAGCAGTTCTTC. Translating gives CASSAQGQGSNEQFF.

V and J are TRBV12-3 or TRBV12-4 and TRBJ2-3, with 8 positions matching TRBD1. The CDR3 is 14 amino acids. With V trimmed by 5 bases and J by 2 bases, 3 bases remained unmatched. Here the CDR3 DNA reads TGTGCCAGCAGTGGGACAGGAGCCACAGATACGCAGTATTTT. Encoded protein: CASSGTGATDTQYF.

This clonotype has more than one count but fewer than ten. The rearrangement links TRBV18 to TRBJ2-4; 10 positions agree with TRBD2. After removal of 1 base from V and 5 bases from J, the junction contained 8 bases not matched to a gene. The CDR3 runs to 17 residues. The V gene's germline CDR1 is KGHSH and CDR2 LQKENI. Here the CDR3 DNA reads TGTGCCAGCTCACCACGGGCTAGCGGGAGTTTCGAAAACATTCAGTACTTC. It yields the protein CASSPRASGSFENIQYF.

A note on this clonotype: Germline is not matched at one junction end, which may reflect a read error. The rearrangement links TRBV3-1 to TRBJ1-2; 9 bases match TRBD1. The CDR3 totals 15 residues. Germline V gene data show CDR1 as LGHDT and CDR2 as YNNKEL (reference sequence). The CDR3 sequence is CASSPRDRAHYGHTF. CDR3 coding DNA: TGTGCCAGCAGCCCACGGGACAGGGCGCACTATGGCCACACCTTC.

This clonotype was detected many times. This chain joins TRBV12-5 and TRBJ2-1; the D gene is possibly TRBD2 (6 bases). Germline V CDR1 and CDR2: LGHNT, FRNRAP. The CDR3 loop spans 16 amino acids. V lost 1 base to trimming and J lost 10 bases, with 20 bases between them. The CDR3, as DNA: TGTGCTAGTGGTTTGGCCGCCGGGACTGGATATGGAGAGCAGTTCTTC. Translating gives CASGLAAGTGYGEQFF.

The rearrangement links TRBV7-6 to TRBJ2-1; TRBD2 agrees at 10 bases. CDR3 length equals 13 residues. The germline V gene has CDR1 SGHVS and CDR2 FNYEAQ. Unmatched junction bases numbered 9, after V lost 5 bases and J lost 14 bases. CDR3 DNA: TGTGCCAGCAGCCCTCGGCTAGCGGGAGAAGAGTTCTTC. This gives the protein CASSPRLAGEEFF.

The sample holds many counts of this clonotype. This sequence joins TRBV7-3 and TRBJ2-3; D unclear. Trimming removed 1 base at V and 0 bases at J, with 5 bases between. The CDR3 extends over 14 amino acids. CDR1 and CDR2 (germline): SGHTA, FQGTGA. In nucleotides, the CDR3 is TGTGCCAGCAGCTTAAAAGGGAGCACAGATACGCAGTATTTT. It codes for CASSLKGSTDTQYF.

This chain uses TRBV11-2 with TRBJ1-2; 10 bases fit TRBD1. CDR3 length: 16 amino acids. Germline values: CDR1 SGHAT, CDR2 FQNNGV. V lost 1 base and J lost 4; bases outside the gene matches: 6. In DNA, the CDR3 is TGTGCCAGCAGCTTAGCGGGGACAGGGGAGGTCTATGGCTACACCTTC. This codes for CASSLAGTGEVYGYTF.

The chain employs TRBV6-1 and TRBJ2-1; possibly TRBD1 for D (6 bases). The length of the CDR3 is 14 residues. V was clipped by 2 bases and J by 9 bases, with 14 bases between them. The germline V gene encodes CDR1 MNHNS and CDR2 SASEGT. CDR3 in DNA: TGTGCCAGCAGTGAAATACAGGGCAGGAGTGAGCAGTTCTTC. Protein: CASSEIQGRSEQFF.